This TCR beta chain was sequenced for a study of blood T cell repertoires in COVID-19 (TCRdb year 2020). General notes on the study: The collaborator samples originated in the United States, Italy and Spain and spanned the acute and convalescent phases of COVID-19. The material from the prospective study consisted of cDNA or gDNA derived from T cells, B-cell-depleted T cells, or PBMCs. The dataset comprised deeply sampled blood TCRbeta repertoires from subjects exposed to, actively infected with, or recovered from COVID-19. The repertoires were released in a freely available public database intended as a resource for research on the immune response to SARS-CoV-2. The samples were drawn from two sources: the first 160 participants of the ongoing ImmuneRACE study, and fewer than 1,500 subjects contributed by 6 global collaborators. A de-identified subject ID, COVID-19 status, age in years and sex were almost always included in the sample metadata. Where available, HLA class I and class II types were obtained from metadata supplied by the sample provider rather than from assay-based typing. On the study overall, not on this receptor specifically: How much clinical and demographic metadata was included differed by source and by participant, and the metadata was provided uncurated.

Comments on this clone: Its antigen is not yet known. The sample holds no much larger clone one base away, and base qualities are not on file.

TCRbeta CDR3 regions were amplified from genomic DNA by means of the immunoSEQ Assay, a bias-controlled multiplex PCR. The original methods were these. The number of nucleated cells in each sample was estimated from the amplification of reference gene primers within the assay. Sequence reads were collapsed and filtered to measure the absolute abundance of every unique TCRbeta CDR3 rearrangement. For each sample, productive Simpson clonality was calculated as the square root of Simpson's diversity index over productive rearrangements. This immuneACCESS table, as held by TCRdb, lists in-frame sequences with V and J called but not all clones. Of the missing ones, under half trace to an unresolved V gene in checked studies; the others have no known cause. Clone size and the V and J calls come from that table; the DNA yielded D and trimming. Here the sample has over 150,000 clones; around 90% occur a single time. Around 5% of the sample goes to the ten largest clones.

V gives up 7 bases and J gives up 5 bases, and the segment between their germline ends measures 12 bases. The germline V gene provides CDR1 SQVTM and CDR2 ANQGSEA. The CDR3 spans 12 residues, from the cysteine through the phenylalanine. The only DNA kept is the CDR3, 36 bases in frame from the first base. One collaborating source in Seattle enrolled patients while the patients were actively infected and followed the patients over time throughout the course of disease. The collaborating institutions used their own protocols to collect whole blood in K2EDTA tubes. For TCRbeta analysis, collaborators shipped samples as frozen whole blood, isolated PBMCs, or DNA extracted from either of those sample types.

The sequence is built from TRBV29-1 and TRBJ2-1; the D gene cannot be resolved reliably. The TCR originated in a man in his late teens or twenties with COVID-19, enrolled during active disease. Specimen: peripheral blood. The base sequence is TGCAGCGCCGGGTTTCCAGACAATGAGCAGTTCTTC. Its protein is CSAGFPDNEQFF.